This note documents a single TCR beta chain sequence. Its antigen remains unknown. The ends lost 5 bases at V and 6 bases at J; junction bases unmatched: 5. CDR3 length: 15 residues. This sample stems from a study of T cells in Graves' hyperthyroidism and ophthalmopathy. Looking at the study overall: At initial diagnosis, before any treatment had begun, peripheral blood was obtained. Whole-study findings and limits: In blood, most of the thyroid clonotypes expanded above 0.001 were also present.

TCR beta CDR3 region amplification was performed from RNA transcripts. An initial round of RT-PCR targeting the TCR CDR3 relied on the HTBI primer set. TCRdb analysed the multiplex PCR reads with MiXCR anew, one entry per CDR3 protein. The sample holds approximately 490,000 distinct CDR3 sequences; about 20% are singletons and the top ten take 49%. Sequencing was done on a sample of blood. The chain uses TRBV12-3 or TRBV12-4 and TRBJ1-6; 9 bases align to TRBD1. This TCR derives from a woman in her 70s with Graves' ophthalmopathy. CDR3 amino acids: CASSRDRDINSPLHF. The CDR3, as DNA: TGTGCCAGCAGTCGGGACAGGGATATTAATTCACCCCTCCACTTT.